One and the same sample provided the 5 T cell receptor beta chains below, sequenced in a study of T cell clusters in autoimmune cytopenias. TRB was amplified by touch-down multiplex PCR, primer pools A and B combined. Each CDR3 protein gets one entry in TCRdb, which reprocessed the multiplex PCR reads and gives no DNA. The table lists 3,700 or so distinct CDR3 sequences, with approximately 15% in the top ten. TRB was amplified from roughly 250 ng of peripheral blood genomic DNA per sample. The data were also submitted as part of a second study, on T cell repertoires in aging, cancer and after chemotherapy.

The sample consisted of peripheral blood. Every receptor here comes from a human donor in good health.

J is TRBJ1-1 and V is TRBV30; TCRdb selects TRBD1, and the lack of DNA leaves this call unchecked. The CDR3 totals 14 residues. Looked up from germline, CDR1 is GTSNPN and CDR2 is SVGIG (reference sequence). This chain's CDR3 is CAWNPDTLNTEAFF.

The CDR3 loop is CASSVQGTQETQYF. The chain combines TRBV5-1 with TRBJ2-5; the D call from TCRdb, TRBD1, cannot be confirmed without DNA. The germline gives CDR1 SGHRS, CDR2 YFSETQ. The length of the CDR3 is 14 residues.

The chain links TRBV27 to TRBJ2-7; TCRdb names TRBD1, which stays unverified in the absence of DNA. CDR1 and CDR2 from the germline V gene are MNHEY and SMNVEV (reference sequence). This CDR3 has 12 amino acids. The CDR3 reads CASSGTGGEQYF.

The genes are TRBV24-1 and TRBJ1-1; absent DNA, TCRdb's TRBD1 call cannot be checked. The CDR3 totals 14 residues. Germline CDR1 is KGHDR and CDR2 is SFDVKD. The CDR3 protein is CATSDTQWGTEAFF.

This clonotype is called medium-sized (0.01 to 0.1%) based on its frequency. Here the CDR3 reads CASSYRSGGPTDTQYF. The chain combines TRBV6-5 with TRBJ2-3; TCRdb's D gene call, TRBD2, goes unchecked for lack of DNA. CDR3 size: 16 residues. Germline V gene lookup returns CDR1 MNHEY and CDR2 SVGAGI.